These T cell receptor beta chains were read from a single sample in a study of HIV-infected patients and healthy controls. TCRdb processed the 5' RACE reads anew with MiXCR; each CDR3 protein has one entry. The sample includes approximately 5,200 distinct CDR3 sequences, more than 20% of them seen just once. The sequencing here drew on blood, taken during antiretroviral therapy. Receptors originate from an adult with HIV infection. Each CDR3 is given with its conserved first and last residue. The order of the fields is D gene, clone size, V gene, J gene, CDR3 protein, CDR3 DNA. D genes are given only for firm matches. Clone size is given for some rows only: seen once, a few or many times, or a class if the clone is expanded.

d_call: NA; clone_size: medium-sized; v_call: TRBV4-1; j_call: TRBJ2-1; cdr3_aa: CASSHLGQYNEQFF; cdr3_nt: TGCGCCAGCAGCCACCTTGGACAGTACAATGAGCAGTTCTTC
d_call: NA; clone_size: many; v_call: TRBV20-1; j_call: TRBJ2-1; cdr3_aa: CSARDTRLYNEQFF; cdr3_nt: TGCAGTGCTAGAGATACCCGACTTTACAATGAGCAGTTCTTC
d_call: TRBD1; clone_size: NA; v_call: TRBV12-5; j_call: TRBJ1-1; cdr3_aa: CASGLFDRDGTEAFF; cdr3_nt: TGTGCTAGTGGTTTGTTCGACAGGGATGGCACTGAAGCTTTCTTT
d_call: NA; clone_size: many; v_call: TRBV5-1; j_call: TRBJ2-5; cdr3_aa: CASSPGQLQETQYF; cdr3_nt: TGCGCCAGCAGCCCTGGACAGCTGCAAGAGACCCAGTACTTC
d_call: NA; clone_size: NA; v_call: TRBV6-6; j_call: TRBJ1-5; cdr3_aa: CASSYWGSGFEPQHF; cdr3_nt: TGTGCCAGCAGTTACTGGGGTTCGGGCTTTGAGCCCCAGCATTTT
d_call: NA; clone_size: medium-sized; v_call: TRBV5-1; j_call: TRBJ1-1; cdr3_aa: CASKFGDTEAFF; cdr3_nt: TGCGCCAGCAAGTTCGGGGACACTGAAGCTTTCTTT
d_call: NA; clone_size: many; v_call: TRBV20-1; j_call: TRBJ1-1; cdr3_aa: CSARAWGGVRDTEAFF; cdr3_nt: TGCAGTGCTAGAGCATGGGGGGGGGTTCGGGACACTGAAGCTTTCTTT
d_call: NA; clone_size: few; v_call: TRBV12-3/TRBV12-4; j_call: TRBJ2-2; cdr3_aa: CASIGRSWKTGELFF; cdr3_nt: TGTGCCAGCATAGGCAGGTCATGGAAGACCGGGGAGCTGTTTTTT
d_call: NA; clone_size: medium-sized; v_call: TRBV4-1; j_call: TRBJ1-5; cdr3_aa: CASSQEWGLGYQPQHF; cdr3_nt: TGCGCCAGCAGCCAAGAATGGGGCCTCGGGTATCAGCCCCAGCATTTT
d_call: NA; clone_size: medium-sized; v_call: TRBV30; j_call: TRBJ1-1; cdr3_aa: CAWSVPMGMNTEAFF; cdr3_nt: TGTGCCTGGAGTGTTCCGATGGGAATGAACACTGAAGCTTTCTTT
d_call: NA; clone_size: many; v_call: TRBV21-1; j_call: TRBJ2-3; cdr3_aa: CASSTGGNLDTQYF; cdr3_nt: TGTGCCAGCAGCACAGGGGGCAATTTGGATACGCAGTATTTT
d_call: NA; clone_size: NA; v_call: TRBV5-5; j_call: TRBJ2-3; cdr3_aa: CASRLVVTDTQYF; cdr3_nt: TGTGCCAGCAGATTGGTGGTCACAGATACGCAGTATTTT
d_call: TRBD1; clone_size: many; v_call: TRBV7-8; j_call: TRBJ2-3; cdr3_aa: CASSFNDRGRGTDTQYF; cdr3_nt: TGTGCCAGCAGCTTTAACGACAGGGGGCGTGGCACAGATACGCAGTATTTT
d_call: NA; clone_size: NA; v_call: TRBV19; j_call: TRBJ1-1; cdr3_aa: CASSISSRSIDVEAFF; cdr3_nt: TGTGCCAGTAGTATAAGTTCCAGAAGTATTGACGTTGAAGCTTTCTTT
d_call: NA; clone_size: few; v_call: TRBV7-9; j_call: TRBJ2-7; cdr3_aa: CASSLALGYEQYF; cdr3_nt: TGTGCCAGCAGCTTAGCGCTGGGCTACGAGCAGTACTTC
d_call: NA; clone_size: few; v_call: TRBV29-1; j_call: TRBJ1-3; cdr3_aa: CSVVDRSGNTIYF; cdr3_nt: TGCAGCGTTGTCGACAGATCTGGAAACACCATATATTTT
d_call: NA; clone_size: many; v_call: TRBV4-1; j_call: TRBJ1-2; cdr3_aa: CASSQRNREWNYGYTF; cdr3_nt: TGCGCCAGCAGCCAGAGGAACAGGGAGTGGAACTATGGCTACACCTTC
d_call: TRBD1; clone_size: NA; v_call: TRBV5-1; j_call: TRBJ1-2; cdr3_aa: CASPDGTAIYGYTF; cdr3_nt: TGCGCCAGCCCGGACGGGACAGCAATCTATGGCTACACCTTC
d_call: TRBD1; clone_size: many; v_call: TRBV19; j_call: TRBJ1-5; cdr3_aa: CASRSGQGFQPQHF; cdr3_nt: TGTGCCAGTAGATCCGGACAGGGGTTTCAGCCCCAGCATTTT
d_call: NA; clone_size: medium-sized; v_call: TRBV6-5; j_call: TRBJ1-1; cdr3_aa: CASSPLRGGQNTEAFF; cdr3_nt: TGTGCCAGCAGTCCCCTCCGAGGGGGACAGAACACTGAAGCTTTCTTT
d_call: NA; clone_size: medium-sized; v_call: TRBV5-4; j_call: TRBJ1-6; cdr3_aa: CASSLESGSSPLHF; cdr3_nt: TGTGCCAGCAGCTTGGAGAGTGGGAGCTCACCCCTCCACTTT
d_call: NA; clone_size: NA; v_call: TRBV2; j_call: TRBJ2-3; cdr3_aa: CASTRDPDTQYF; cdr3_nt: TGTGCCAGCACCCGGGACCCAGATACGCAGTATTTT
d_call: NA; clone_size: many; v_call: TRBV18; j_call: TRBJ2-5; cdr3_aa: CASSPPGSQETQYF; cdr3_nt: TGTGCCAGCTCACCACCCGGCAGCCAAGAGACCCAGTACTTC
d_call: TRBD1; clone_size: medium-sized; v_call: TRBV3-1; j_call: TRBJ1-2; cdr3_aa: CASRPTGADGYTF; cdr3_nt: TGTGCCAGCAGACCCACAGGGGCTGATGGCTACACCTTC
d_call: TRBD1; clone_size: NA; v_call: TRBV19; j_call: TRBJ1-1; cdr3_aa: CASSGQGAQTHEAFF; cdr3_nt: TGTGCCAGTAGTGGACAGGGGGCGCAGACCCATGAAGCTTTCTTT